The rows below give T cell receptor beta chains drawn from one sample of a study of shared clonotypes between healthy human individuals. Profiled with immunoSEQ multiplex PCR; TCRdb holds only in-frame clones, not every one. The top ten hold about 0.36% of the sample, which has 2 million to 2.5 million clones, approximately 90% seen once. The source material was naive CD4+ T cells from PBMCs. Receptors were obtained from a young man in good health. Some clones in this sample may be carry-over from other donors' samples. CDR3s include the opening cysteine and the closing phenylalanine or tryptophan. A D gene is named only where the DNA matches it firmly. Not every row has a clone size; where given, it reads once, few, many or a size class.

v_gene,d_gene,j_gene,abundance,CDR3nt,CDR3aa
TRBV11-2,TRBD2,TRBJ2-3,NA,TGTGCCAGCAGCCGACTAGCGGGAGTGGCAGATACGCAGTATTTT,CASSRLAGVADTQYF
TRBV5-1,NA,TRBJ1-3,NA,TGCGCCAGCAGCTTGGGGACAGCCTTTGGAAACACCATATATTTT,CASSLGTAFGNTIYF
TRBV9,NA,TRBJ1-1,NA,TGTGCCAGCAGCGTAGAGGCTAACACTGAAGCTTTCTTT,CASSVEANTEAFF
TRBV9,NA,TRBJ2-1,NA,TGTGCCAGCAGCCCACCTACCAATGAGCAGTTCTTC,CASSPPTNEQFF
TRBV19,TRBD1,TRBJ1-4,NA,TGTGCCAGTAGTTCCACAGGGGCGACTAATGAAAAACTGTTTTTT,CASSSTGATNEKLFF
TRBV23-1,NA,TRBJ1-2,once,TGCGCCAGCAGTCAATACCGTGCGGGCCTCAGCACCTTC,CASSQYRAGLSTF
TRBV28,NA,TRBJ2-5,NA,TGTGCCAGCTCCAAGGCCCGACCCGAGACCCAGTACTTC,CASSKARPETQYF
TRBV28,NA,TRBJ2-7,NA,TGTGCCAGCAGTTTGAGTGCGGGATTGGAAAACGAGCAGTACTTC,CASSLSAGLENEQYF
TRBV5-1,NA,TRBJ1-1,NA,TGCGCCAGCAGCGCCACGTTTGGGGGCACTGAAGCTTTCTTT,CASSATFGGTEAFF
TRBV14,NA,TRBJ2-1,NA,TGTGCCAGCAGCAATTACAATGAGCAGTTCTTC,CASSNYNEQFF
TRBV9,TRBD2,TRBJ2-7,NA,TGTGCCAGCAGCGTAGCTAGCGGGCTCTACGAGCAGTACTTC,CASSVASGLYEQYF
TRBV11-2,TRBD2,TRBJ2-7,NA,TGTGCCAGCAGCTTAGATGTAGCGGGGTACGAGCAGTACTTC,CASSLDVAGYEQYF
TRBV19,TRBD1,TRBJ2-1,once,TGTGCCAGTAGTCCCCGTCCGGGACAGTGGCCCAAAGACAATGAGCAGTTCTTC,CASSPRPGQWPKDNEQFF
TRBV9,TRBD2,TRBJ2-3,NA,TGTGCCAGCAGCGTAGGAGGGACTAGCGGGAGTTGGGATACGCAGTATTTT,CASSVGGTSGSWDTQYF
TRBV19,NA,TRBJ2-5,NA,TGTGCCAGTAGTATAGGGGGGGGGCGACAAGAGACCCAGTACTTC,CASSIGGGRQETQYF
TRBV27,NA,TRBJ2-3,NA,TGTGCAGAGACCGCCCGAGGGGAAGATACGCAGTATTTT,CAETARGEDTQYF
TRBV11-2,TRBD2,TRBJ2-7,once,TGTGCCAGCACCCGACCGGGACTAGGGGGCTACGAGCAGTACTTC,CASTRPGLGGYEQYF
TRBV5-1,TRBD2,TRBJ2-3,NA,TGCGCCAGCAGCTTTGGGGTAGCGGGAGGGCGAGATACGCAGTATTTT,CASSFGVAGGRDTQYF
TRBV7-3,NA,TRBJ1-1,once,TGTGCCAGCAGCTTATTGGGGGCAGGCACTGAAGCTTTCTTT,CASSLLGAGTEAFF
TRBV11-2,TRBD2,TRBJ2-7,NA,TGTGCCAGCAGCCATAGCGGGGGCTCCTACGAGCAGTACTTC,CASSHSGGSYEQYF
TRBV4-1,NA,TRBJ1-2,NA,TGCGCCAGCAGCCCGGAAGTCGGGGCTAGGTGGTATGGCTACACCTTC,CASSPEVGARWYGYTF
TRBV27,NA,TRBJ1-1,NA,TGTGCCAGTCTACGGGGGTACACTGAAGCTTTCTTT,CASLRGYTEAFF
TRBV20-1,NA,TRBJ1-2,NA,TGCAGTGCTCGTAGACGGGGTGGCTACACCTTC,CSARRRGGYTF
TRBV28,NA,TRBJ2-7,NA,TGTGCCAGCAGTTTATTGGGAGACGAGCAGTACTTC,CASSLLGDEQYF
TRBV2,NA,TRBJ2-2,NA,TGTGCCAGCAATTACAACAGAAAAAGCACCGGGGAGCTGTTTTTT,CASNYNRKSTGELFF
TRBV7-8,NA,TRBJ1-5,NA,TGTGCCAGCAGCACGCAGGTTCTTAATCAGCCCCAGCATTTT,CASSTQVLNQPQHF
TRBV18,TRBD1,TRBJ1-2,few,TGTGCCAGCTCACTGATCGGACAGGGACCTGGAGAATATGGCTACACCTTC,CASSLIGQGPGEYGYTF
TRBV5-1,TRBD1,TRBJ2-6,NA,TGCGCCAGCAGCTTCGGGATTAAGACCGACAGGGGGCTGTCTGGGGCCAACGTCCTGACTTTC,CASSFGIKTDRGLSGANVLTF
TRBV7-2,TRBD1,TRBJ1-3,NA,TGTGCCAGCAGCTTAGGTCCGGGACAGGTATCTGGAAACACCATATATTTT,CASSLGPGQVSGNTIYF
TRBV25-1,NA,TRBJ2-6,once,TGTGCCAGCAGTGACAGATCCGGGGCCAACGTCCTGACTTTC,CASSDRSGANVLTF
TRBV28,NA,TRBJ2-1,NA,TGTGCCAGCGCCCCGGGTTTCCATGAGCAGTTCTTC,CASAPGFHEQFF
TRBV5-4,NA,TRBJ2-3,NA,TGTGCCAGCAGCTTGGAGACGAGGGATACGCAGTATTTT,CASSLETRDTQYF
TRBV11-2,TRBD2,TRBJ2-1,NA,TGTGCCAGCAGCACCAGCGGGAGCTACAATGAGCAGTTCTTC,CASSTSGSYNEQFF
TRBV2,NA,TRBJ2-5,NA,TGTGCCAGCAGCGGGCTCCCACAAGAGACCCAGTACTTC,CASSGLPQETQYF
TRBV7-8,NA,TRBJ1-1,NA,TGTGCCAGCAGCTTAGAAGCGAACACTGAAGCTTTCTTT,CASSLEANTEAFF
TRBV4-2,NA,TRBJ2-1,once,TGTGCCAGCAGCCGTAACAGGGTCTCCTACAATGAGCAGTTCTTC,CASSRNRVSYNEQFF
TRBV2,NA,TRBJ1-1,NA,TGTGCCAGCAGTCCGGGACGGATGAACACTGAAGCTTTCTTT,CASSPGRMNTEAFF
TRBV28,NA,TRBJ1-4,NA,TGTGCCAGTTTACAGGGAGCAACTAATGAAAAACTGTTTTTT,CASLQGATNEKLFF
TRBV19,NA,TRBJ2-5,NA,TGTGCCAGTAGTATAGATTGGGCTCGCCAAGAGACCCAGTACTTC,CASSIDWARQETQYF
TRBV19,NA,TRBJ2-1,NA,TGTGCCAGTAGTATAGCTAACAGCCCCTACAATGAGCAGTTCTTC,CASSIANSPYNEQFF
TRBV6-1,NA,TRBJ2-2,NA,TGTGCGGGGTCTAGTTTGCTGGCCGGGGAGCTGTTTTTT,CAGSSLLAGELFF
TRBV7-9,TRBD1,TRBJ1-1,NA,TGTGCCAGCAGCCCTCGGACAGGGGCGAACACTGAAGCTTTCTTT,CASSPRTGANTEAFF